This T cell receptor (beta chain) was found in a study of shared clonotypes between healthy human individuals. Sequencing was performed with immunoSEQ multiplex PCR; in TCRdb, only in-frame clones are kept and a portion is missing. The sample records millions of clones, 85% to 95% being singletons. Looked up from germline, CDR1 is SGDLS and CDR2 is YYNGEE. After removal of 1 base from V and 4 bases from J, the junction contained 7 bases not matched to a gene. This CDR3 is 17 amino acids long. Naive CD8 cells comprised CD45RO-negative, CCR7-positively selected cells, excluding terminally differentiated effector memory CD45RA+ cells.

The source material was naive CD8+ T cells from PBMCs. This clonotype originated in a man in his late teens or twenties in good health. Some clones in this sample may be carry-over from other donors' samples. The genes are TRBV9 and TRBJ2-1; TRBD2 agrees at 11 bases. Here the CDR3 reads CASSVPTSGELYNEQFF. DNA of the CDR3: TGTGCCAGCAGCGTACCGACTAGCGGGGAATTGTACAATGAGCAGTTCTTC.